The T cell receptor (beta chain) under discussion was sequenced for a study of CD8 T cells in ankylosing spondylitis. TCRdb processed the 5' RACE reads anew with MiXCR; each CDR3 protein has one entry. The sample records 90,000 to 120,000 distinct CDR3 sequences, approximately 25% being singletons. The CDR3 sequence is 14 residues long. Germline V gene data show CDR1 as MNHEY and CDR2 as SMNVEV (reference sequence). Deletions cut 5 bases from V and 6 bases from J, with 17 bases between. The chain carries TRBV27 and TRBJ2-7; D possibly corresponds to TRBD2 (6 bases). The TCR was taken from a male donor with ankylosing spondylitis. The source material was synovial fluid, either unsorted or a sorted T cell fraction (not recorded which). CDR3 sequence: CASSPGDRMGEQYF. DNA of the CDR3: TGTGCCAGCAGTCCGGGGGACCGAATGGGCGAGCAGTACTTC.